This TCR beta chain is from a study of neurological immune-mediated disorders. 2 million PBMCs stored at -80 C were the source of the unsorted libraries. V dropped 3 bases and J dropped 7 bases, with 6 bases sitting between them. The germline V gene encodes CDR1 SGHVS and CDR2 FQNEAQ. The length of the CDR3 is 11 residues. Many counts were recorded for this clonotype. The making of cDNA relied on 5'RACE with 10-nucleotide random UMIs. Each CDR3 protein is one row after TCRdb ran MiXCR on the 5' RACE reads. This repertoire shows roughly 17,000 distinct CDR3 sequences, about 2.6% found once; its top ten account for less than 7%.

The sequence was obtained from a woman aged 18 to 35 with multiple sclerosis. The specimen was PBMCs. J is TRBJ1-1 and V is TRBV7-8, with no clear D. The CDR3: CASSFGGEAFF. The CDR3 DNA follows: TGTGCCAGCAGCTTTGGAGGTGAAGCTTTCTTT.